Each of the 27 T cell receptor beta chains below was sequenced from the same sample in a study of shared clonotypes between healthy human individuals. The method was immunoSEQ multiplex PCR; TCRdb's version includes in-frame clones alone and lacks a portion of them. The sample includes around 1.6 million clones, under 99% of them seen just once. Source material: naive CD4+ T cells sorted from blood. Stated subset: CD45RA+ positively selected. These receptors were collected from a young man in good health.

V usage is TRBV7-9 and J usage is TRBJ2-1; D unresolved. The CDR3 consists of 15 residues. The V end was cut by 4 bases, the J end by 4 bases, with 14 bases between. The germline gives CDR1 SEHNR, CDR2 FQNEAQ (reference sequence). CDR3: CASSYVIPRYNEQFF. The CDR3 nucleotides read TGTGCCAGCAGCTACGTAATACCTCGTTACAATGAGCAGTTCTTC.

The chain employs TRBV9 and TRBJ2-2; D possibly corresponds to TRBD2 (6 bases). V was pared by 3 bases and J by 3 bases, with 12 bases between. Germline V gene sequence: CDR1 SGDLS, CDR2 YYNGEE. The CDR3 is 15 amino acids. The CDR3 bases are TGTGCCAGCAGCGGGGGCGGAGGGGACACCGGGGAGCTGTTTTTT. This translates into CASSGGGGDTGELFF.

V is TRBV30 and J is TRBJ2-5, with D tentatively TRBD2 (6 bases). Germline V gives CDR1 GTSNPN, CDR2 SVGIG (reference sequence). The CDR3 contains 11 residues. The V and J ends lost 2 bases and 10 bases respectively, with 11 bases between them. CDR3 sequence (DNA): TGTGCCTGGAGTTTCCGGGACTTCCAGTACTTC. This translates into CAWSFRDFQYF.

The genes are TRBV9 and TRBJ2-3; TRBD2 aligns across 7 bases. The CDR3 has 16 residues. Germline CDR1 SGDLS, CDR2 YYNGEE. Trimming cost V 0 bases and J 3 bases; bases outside gene matches: 7. CDR3 DNA sequence: TGTGCCAGCAGCGTAGCTACGACTAGCAGAACAGATACGCAGTATTTT. It yields the protein CASSVATTSRTDTQYF.

V is TRBV5-4 and J is TRBJ2-7, with 9 bases aligning to TRBD1. Germline-derived CDR1 and CDR2 are SGHNT and YYREEE (reference sequence). J lost 5 bases, V lost 4 bases, and 7 bases had no gene match. The CDR3 is 14 residues long. Here the CDR3 DNA reads TGTGCCAGCAGCACCTACCGGGACAGGGACGAGCAGTACTTC. Its translation is CASSTYRDRDEQYF.

V and J are TRBV5-1 and TRBJ1-5; D remains unclear. The CDR3 loop spans 15 amino acids. The ends were cut back, 0 bases at V and 4 bases at J, with 11 bases in the middle. Germline CDR1 reads SGHRS; CDR2 reads YFSETQ. Here the CDR3 reads CASSLDLGKNQPQHF. The CDR3 DNA follows: TGCGCCAGCAGCTTGGATTTAGGGAAAAATCAGCCCCAGCATTTT.

Only one count was recorded for this clone. The chain uses TRBV7-3 and TRBJ1-5; tentative D call: TRBD1 (6 bases). The germline CDR1 and CDR2 sequences are SGHTA and FQGTGA. The CDR3 length is 15 residues. V lost 2 bases and J 1 base, leaving 9 bases between the germline ends. Here the CDR3 reads CASSLDGGSNQPQHF. Written as DNA, the CDR3 is TGTGCCAGCAGCTTAGATGGGGGCAGCAATCAGCCCCAGCATTTT.

In the case of this clone: Within the sample, other DNA sequences also encode this same CDR3. V usage is TRBV18 and J usage is TRBJ2-5, with 8 bases aligning to TRBD1. Germline V gives CDR1 KGHSH, CDR2 LQKENI. The CDR3 covers 14 residues. J lost 2 bases, V lost 6 bases, and 5 bases had no gene match. The CDR3 loop reads CASSPGTGQETQYF. The CDR3 region has the DNA TGTGCCAGCTCGCCAGGGACAGGACAAGAGACCCAGTACTTC.

The chain joins TRBV11-2 to TRBJ2-7; D call uncertain. The germline V gene encodes CDR1 SGHAT and CDR2 FQNNGV. CDR3 length: 13 amino acids. The V and J ends lost 5 bases and 1 base respectively, with 9 bases between them. The CDR3: CASSPTGSYEQYF. The CDR3 coding sequence is TGTGCCAGCAGCCCAACCGGATCCTACGAGCAGTACTTC.

The rearrangement uses TRBV7-9 and TRBJ2-7, with D possibly being TRBD2 (6 bases). The germline V gene encodes CDR1 SEHNR and CDR2 FQNEAQ (reference sequence). CDR3 size: 15 residues. V lost 1 base and J 2 bases, leaving 12 bases between the germline ends. The DNA of the CDR3 is TGTGCCAGCAGCTTAGGGGGACTGGGAACCTACGAGCAGTACTTC. This translates into CASSLGGLGTYEQYF.

The rearrangement links TRBV19 to TRBJ1-2; D might be TRBD1 (6 bases). The CDR3 runs 14 residues. Germline values: CDR1 LNHDA, CDR2 SQIVND (reference sequence). Trimming cost V 7 bases and J 8 bases, with 20 bases left between them. The CDR3 here is CASKGTGSSGGYTF. In nucleotides, the CDR3 is TGTGCCAGTAAAGGAACAGGGTCAAGCGGAGGCTACACCTTC. The complete variable domain, with remaining parts taken from reference TRBV19 and TRBJ1-2, reads DGGITQSPKYLFRKEGQNVTLSCEQNLNHDAMYWYRQDPGQGLRLIYYSQIVNDFQKGDIAEGYSVSREKKESFPLTVTSAQKNPTAFYLCASKGTGSSGGYTFGSGTRLTVV.

The V call is TRBV5-1, the J call TRBJ2-3; 7 nucleotides match TRBD2. Trimming removed 0 bases from V and 9 bases from J; junction bases left unmatched: 13. Germline assignment: CDR1 SGHRS and CDR2 YFSETQ. The CDR3 contains 16 residues. The CDR3 DNA follows: TGCGCCAGCAGCTTGGGGGCGGGAGTACCCCTGGAGACGCAGTATTTT. It yields the protein CASSLGAGVPLETQYF. The complete variable domain, with remaining parts taken from reference TRBV5-1 and TRBJ2-3, reads KAGVTQTPRYLIKTRGQQVTLSCSPISGHRSVSWYQQTPGQGLQFLFEYFSETQRNKGNFPGRFSGRQFSNSRSEMNVSTLELGDSALYLCASSLGAGVPLETQYFGPGTRLTVL.

The chain carries TRBV6-5 and TRBJ2-7; possibly TRBD1 or TRBD2 for D (6 bases each). The CDR3 spans 14 residues. With 6 bases removed from V and 4 bases from J, the gap between germline ends came to 16 bases. The germline gives CDR1 MNHEY, CDR2 SVGAGI. CDR3 nucleotides: TGTGCCAGCAGGGGGGGCAGTAAGTCTTACGAGCAGTACTTC. This codes for CASRGGSKSYEQYF.

V and J are TRBV29-1 and TRBJ1-4; TRBD1 might be the D (6 bases). Germline V CDR1 and CDR2: SQVTM, ANQGSEA. V dropped 8 bases and J dropped 2 bases, with 21 bases sitting between them. The CDR3 contains 16 residues. As DNA, the CDR3 is TGCAGCCCTAACAGGGACCCTCACCCCACTAATGAAAAACTGTTTTTT. Translation: CSPNRDPHPTNEKLFF. The entire variable domain, with the rest obtained from reference TRBV29-1 and TRBJ1-4, is as follows: SAVISQKPSRDICQRGTSLTIQCQVDSQVTMMFWYRQQPGQSLTLIATANQGSEATYESGFVIDKFPISRPNLTFSTLTVSNMSPEDSSIYLCSPNRDPHPTNEKLFFGSGTQLSVL.

V gene TRBV11-2 combines with J gene TRBJ2-7, with 7 bases aligning to TRBD1. The CDR3 consists of 13 residues. Trimming removed 3 bases from V and 6 bases from J; junction bases left unmatched: 5. The V gene's germline CDR1 is SGHAT and CDR2 FQNNGV. The CDR3 region is CASSFRQGTEQYF. The CDR3 DNA sequence: TGTGCCAGCAGCTTTCGACAGGGAACCGAGCAGTACTTC.

As regards this clone: The sample has other DNA sequences that encode this CDR3 too. CDR3 nucleotides: TGTGCCAGCTCACCTGACAGGGTCGGCTACGAGCAGTACTTC. Its protein product is CASSPDRVGYEQYF. The chain employs TRBV18 and TRBJ2-7; 7 nucleotides line up with TRBD1. V was pared by 3 bases and J by 3 bases, with 5 bases of the junction left unmatched. Germline V gene lookup returns CDR1 KGHSH and CDR2 LQKENI. This CDR3 comprises 14 residues.

As DNA, the CDR3 is TGTGCCAGCAGCTCTCTCCCACTCCCTGGGGCCAACGTCCTGACTTTC. Protein product: CASSSLPLPGANVLTF. The chain carries TRBV13 and TRBJ2-6, with D hard to call. CDR1 PRHDT and CDR2 FYEKMQ come from the germline V gene (reference sequence). This CDR3 contains 16 residues. Trimming took off 4 bases at V and 2 bases at J, with 12 bases between the two ends.

This rearrangement joins TRBV18 to TRBJ2-7; the match to TRBD2 covers 8 bases. The CDR3 covers 17 residues. Germline-derived CDR1 and CDR2 are KGHSH and LQKENI. V was pared by 3 bases and J by 2 bases, with 12 bases of the junction left unmatched. The CDR3 protein is CASSPTPGGYQAYEQYF. The CDR3 DNA is TGTGCCAGCTCACCCACGCCGGGGGGGTACCAGGCCTACGAGCAGTACTTC.

The V gene is TRBV7-3, the J gene TRBJ2-3; 9 bases agree with TRBD2. This CDR3 has 16 residues. J lost 4 bases, V lost 1 base, and 6 bases had no gene match. CDR1 is SGHTA, CDR2 FQGTGA, per germline. The DNA for the CDR3 is TGTGCCAGCAGCTTAATAGCGGGGGCCGAGGCAGATACGCAGTATTTT. The encoded protein is CASSLIAGAEADTQYF.

This clone is a singleton in its sample. Other DNA sequences in this sample translate to the same CDR3. CDR3 region: CASSLASSSYNEQFF. The CDR3 DNA reads TGCGCCAGCAGCTTAGCCAGTAGCTCCTACAATGAGCAGTTCTTC. J is TRBJ2-1 and V is TRBV5-1; D unclear. Between the trimmed V and J ends, which lost 2 bases and 0 bases, there was a span of 9 bases. This CDR3 spans 15 amino acids. Per the germline V gene, CDR1 is SGHRS and CDR2 is YFSETQ.

The count of this clone is one. The V and J genes are TRBV14 and TRBJ1-2; D unresolved. The V gene's germline CDR1 is SGHDN and CDR2 FVKESK. CDR3 length equals 12 residues. Deletions cut 1 base from V and 4 bases from J, with 4 bases between. Here the CDR3 DNA reads TGTGCCAGCAGCCAAGCGGTCTATGGCTACACCTTC. Its protein is CASSQAVYGYTF. Combining the CDR3 with reference TRBV14 and TRBJ1-2 gives the whole variable domain EAGVTQFPSHSVIEKGQTVTLRCDPISGHDNLYWYRRVMGKEIKFLLHFVKESKQDESGMPNNRFLAERTGGTYSTLKVQPAELEDSGVYFCASSQAVYGYTFGSGTRLTVV.

The V gene is TRBV9, the J gene TRBJ2-3; D not resolved. The V gene lost 0 bases and the J gene lost 4 bases, with 6 bases spanning the gap. CDR3 length: 13 amino acids. The germline CDR1 and CDR2 sequences are SGDLS and YYNGEE. The CDR3 loop reads CASSVGIADTQYF. The CDR3 DNA is TGTGCCAGCAGCGTAGGGATCGCAGATACGCAGTATTTT.

The chain is built from TRBV7-3 and TRBJ2-5; tentatively, D is TRBD2 (6 bases). The V end lost 1 base, the J end lost 1 base, and 10 bases lay between the germline ends. The CDR3 sequence is 15 residues long. From germline, CDR1 is SGHTA and CDR2 FQGTGA. In DNA form, the CDR3 reads TGTGCCAGCAGCTTAATGGGCGGGACCCAAGAGACCCAGTACTTC. The encoded protein is CASSLMGGTQETQYF. Based on the CDR3 plus reference TRBV7-3 and TRBJ2-5, the full variable domain is GAGVSQTPSNKVTEKGKYVELRCDPISGHTALYWYRQSLGQGPEFLIYFQGTGAADDSGLPNDRFFAVRPEGSVSTLKIQRTERGDSAVYLCASSLMGGTQETQYFGPGTRLLVL.

The CDR3 nucleotides are TGTGCCAGCAGCCAAGAGCGTTCCTCCTACAATGAGCAGTTCTTC. It encodes CASSQERSSYNEQFF. This chain links TRBV14 with TRBJ2-1; D remains ambiguous. Trimming shortened V by 0 bases and J by 0 bases, and 6 bases separated the two germline ends. Germline loops: CDR1 SGHDN, CDR2 FVKESK. This CDR3 has 15 residues.

CDR3 DNA sequence: TGTGCCAGCAGCCAGCCCCGGGCGAGTTTTGACTATGGCTACACCTTC. It translates to CASSQPRASFDYGYTF. The chain employs TRBV4-2 and TRBJ1-2, with D unclear. From germline, CDR1 is LGHNA and CDR2 YNFKEQ. The CDR3 extends over 16 amino acids. The V gene lost 3 bases and the J gene lost 3 bases, with 17 bases spanning the gap.

The rearrangement joins TRBV10-3 to TRBJ2-7; 15 bases are shared with TRBD2. Germline V gene data show CDR1 as ENHRY and CDR2 as SYGVKD. The CDR3 has 17 amino acids. After removal of 2 bases from V and 5 bases from J, the junction contained 7 bases not matched to a gene. CDR3 amino acids: CAISEGLAGGLSNEQYF. CDR3 in DNA: TGTGCCATCAGTGAGGGACTAGCGGGAGGGCTTAGCAACGAGCAGTACTTC.

The chain has TRBV18 and TRBJ2-5; the D is unclear. Trimming pared 2 bases from V and 3 bases from J, leaving 10 bases between. Germline-derived CDR1 and CDR2 are KGHSH and LQKENI. The CDR3 extends over 14 amino acids. CDR3 bases: TGTGCCAGCTCACCAGGGGTTAGGAAAGAGACCCAGTACTTC. Its translation: CASSPGVRKETQYF.